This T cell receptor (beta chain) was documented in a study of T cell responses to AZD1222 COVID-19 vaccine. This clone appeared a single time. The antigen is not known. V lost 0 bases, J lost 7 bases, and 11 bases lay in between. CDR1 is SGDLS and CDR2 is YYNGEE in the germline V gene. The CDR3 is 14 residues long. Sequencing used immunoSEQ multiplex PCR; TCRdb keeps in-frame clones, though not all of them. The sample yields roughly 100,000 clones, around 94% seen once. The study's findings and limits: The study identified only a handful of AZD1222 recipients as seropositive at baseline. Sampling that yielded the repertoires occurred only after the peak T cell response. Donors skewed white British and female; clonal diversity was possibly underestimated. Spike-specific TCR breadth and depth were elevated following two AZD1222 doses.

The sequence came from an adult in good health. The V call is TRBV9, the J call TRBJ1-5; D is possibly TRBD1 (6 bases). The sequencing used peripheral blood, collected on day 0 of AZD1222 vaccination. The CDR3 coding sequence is TGTGCCAGCAGCGTAGGAGAGGGGGACCAGCCCCAGCATTTT. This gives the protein CASSVGEGDQPQHF. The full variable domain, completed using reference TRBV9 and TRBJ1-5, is DSGVTQTPKHLITATGQRVTLRCSPRSGDLSVYWYQQSLDQGLQFLIQYYNGEERAKGNILERFSAQQFPDLHSELNLSSLELGDSALYFCASSVGEGDQPQHFGDGTRLSIL.